Listed here are 22 T cell receptor beta chains from one sample, sequenced in a study of control samples from healthy donors and cancer patients. The protocol was immunoSEQ multiplex PCR, while the TCRdb copy is restricted to in-frame clones and leaves out a portion. The table records tens of thousands of clones, roughly 90% of them present only once. The sample was PBMCs. The receptors come from a woman aged 55-69 years with head and neck cancer.

The rearrangement joins TRBV6-1 to TRBJ1-1; D gene unclear. Germline CDR1 is MNHNS and CDR2 is SASEGT. The CDR3 has 14 amino acids. Between the trimmed V and J ends, which lost 3 bases and 6 bases, there was a span of 14 bases. CDR3 in amino acids: CASSDPFGRAEAFF. CDR3 bases: TGTGCCAGCAGTGACCCCTTCGGGAGGGCTGAAGCTTTCTTT.

The rearrangement joins TRBV5-4 to TRBJ2-7; 7 bases match TRBD2. With 2 bases clipped from V and 1 base from J, the junction kept 6 bases outside the gene matches. The CDR3 loop spans 15 amino acids. The germline CDR1 and CDR2 sequences are SGHNT and YYREEE (reference sequence). The CDR3 protein is CASSFSTSRSYEQYF. In DNA form, the CDR3 reads TGTGCCAGCAGCTTTTCGACTAGCAGATCCTACGAGCAGTACTTC.

The V gene is TRBV11-2, the J gene TRBJ2-3, with TRBD1 matching 9 bases. This CDR3 has 15 residues. Germline V CDR1 and CDR2: SGHAT, FQNNGV. The V gene end was trimmed by 5 bases and the J gene end by 1 base; junction bases not matched to a gene: 4. CDR3 sequence reads: CASSVTGGGTDTQYF. As DNA, the CDR3 is TGTGCCAGCAGCGTTACAGGGGGCGGCACAGATACGCAGTATTTT.

The rearrangement joins TRBV7-9 to TRBJ2-2; tentative D call: TRBD2 (6 bases). Germline values: CDR1 SEHNR, CDR2 FQNEAQ (reference sequence). The CDR3 sequence is 16 residues long. V was cut by 5 bases and J by 0 bases, with 13 bases left in between. CDR3 region: CASSLLGLTNTGELFF. CDR3 nucleotide sequence: TGTGCCAGCAGCCTCCTGGGACTTACGAACACCGGGGAGCTGTTTTTT.

The chain has TRBV27 and TRBJ2-1, with D maybe TRBD2 (5 bases). Germline V gives CDR1 MNHEY, CDR2 SMNVEV (reference sequence). V shed 6 bases and J shed 3 bases, with 15 bases lying between them. This CDR3 comprises 15 residues. CDR3 bases: TGTGCCAGCAGCGGCCGGAGGCGAGGCTACAATGAGCAGTTCTTC. Amino acids: CASSGRRRGYNEQFF.

This clone has only one observation. V usage is TRBV3-1 (or the pseudogene TRBV3-2) and J usage is TRBJ2-6; no reliable D call. V was clipped by 1 base and J by 0 bases, with 4 bases between them. The CDR3 totals 15 residues. CDR1 and CDR2 from the germline V gene are LGHDT and YNNKEL (reference sequence). CDR3 DNA sequence: TGTGCCAGCAGCCAAGTTCCCTCTGGGGCCAACGTCCTGACTTTC. Amino acid sequence: CASSQVPSGANVLTF.

The genes are TRBV21-1 and TRBJ2-7; TRBD1, as called in the table, went unchecked against the DNA. TRBV21-1 is labeled a pseudogene. The CDR3 runs 16 residues. The CDR3 sequence is CASSQEPGQGIHEQYF. The DNA for the CDR3 is TGTGCCAGCAGCCAGGAACCGGGACAGGGGATCCACGAGCAGTACTTC.

This chain uses TRBV28 with TRBJ2-6; the D is unclear. From germline, CDR1 is MDHEN and CDR2 SYDVKM. V shed 4 bases and J shed 0 bases, with 4 bases lying between them. The CDR3 is 14 residues long. The CDR3 loop is CASSSYSGANVLTF. CDR3 in DNA: TGTGCCAGCAGTTCGTACTCTGGGGCCAACGTCCTGACTTTC.

The chain combines TRBV27 with TRBJ1-5; D remains ambiguous. This CDR3 is 13 amino acids long. Trimming removed 5 bases at V and 7 bases at J, with 12 bases between. Germline V gene data show CDR1 as MNHEY and CDR2 as SMNVEV (reference sequence). For the CDR3, the DNA is TGTGCCAGCAGTATCCATGTCTACCAGCCCCAGCATTTT. Protein sequence: CASSIHVYQPQHF.

V and J are TRBV7-9 and TRBJ2-7, with TRBD1 identical over 8 bases. The CDR3 extends over 15 amino acids. Per germline, CDR1 SEHNR and CDR2 FQNEAQ (reference sequence). Trimming cost V 5 bases and J 0 bases; bases outside gene matches: 6. Written as DNA, the CDR3 is TGTGCCAGCAGCCTAGGACAGGGAATCTCCTACGAGCAGTACTTC. Protein: CASSLGQGISYEQYF.

The chain is built from TRBV7-9 and TRBJ1-2; D not certain. V was cut by 5 bases and J by 4 bases, with 23 bases left in between. Germline V gives CDR1 SEHNR, CDR2 FQNEAQ (reference sequence). CDR3 length: 17 residues. In DNA form, the CDR3 reads TGTGCCAGCAGCCCCATTCGCGGTATAAGTACTAGCTATGGCTACACCTTC. It encodes CASSPIRGISTSYGYTF.

V usage is TRBV13 and J usage is TRBJ2-7, with TRBD1 matching 7 bases. The CDR3 has 16 residues. The V gene's germline CDR1 is PRHDT and CDR2 FYEKMQ (reference sequence). V lost 4 bases, J lost 3 bases, and 12 bases stayed unmatched. As DNA, the CDR3 is TGTGCCAGCAGCTCCGACCCTACGACAGGGAACTACGAGCAGTACTTC. Encoded protein: CASSSDPTTGNYEQYF. Using reference TRBV13 and TRBJ2-7 for the parts outside the CDR3, the full variable domain is AAGVIQSPRHLIKEKRETATLKCYPIPRHDTVYWYQQGPGQDPQFLISFYEKMQSDKGSIPDRFSAQQFSDYHSELNMSSLELGDSALYFCASSSDPTTGNYEQYFGPGTRLTVT.

This chain uses TRBV30 with TRBJ1-1, with no clear D. The germline V gene has CDR1 GTSNPN and CDR2 SVGIG (reference sequence). Trimming removed 0 bases from V and 1 base from J, with 12 bases in between. CDR3 length: 15 residues. CDR3: CAWSVLGQTNTEAFF. CDR3 coding DNA: TGTGCCTGGAGTGTTCTCGGCCAGACGAACACTGAAGCTTTCTTT. The full variable domain, in which reference TRBV30 and TRBJ1-1 provide the parts outside the CDR3, is SQTIHQWPATLVQPVGSPLSLECTVEGTSNPNLYWYRQAAGRGLQLLFYSVGIGQISSEVPQNLSASRPQDRQFILSSKKLLLSDSGFYLCAWSVLGQTNTEAFFGQGTRLTVV.

The chain links TRBV27 to TRBJ2-5, with 9 bases lining up with TRBD2. With V trimmed by 6 bases and J by 1 base, 9 bases remained unmatched. The CDR3 has 16 residues. Germline CDR1 is MNHEY and CDR2 is SMNVEV (reference sequence). The CDR3 sequence: CASRGSVGLAQETQYF. The DNA of the CDR3 is TGTGCCAGCAGGGGGTCCGTGGGACTAGCCCAAGAGACCCAGTACTTC.

J is TRBJ2-3 and V is TRBV19; D gene ambiguous. Germline V gene lookup returns CDR1 LNHDA and CDR2 SQIVND (reference sequence). There are 13 residues in the CDR3. Trimming left V 3 bases short and J 5 bases short, with 9 bases between. The CDR3 loop is CASSMKVQDTQYF. The CDR3, as DNA: TGTGCCAGTAGTATGAAAGTACAAGATACGCAGTATTTT.

The chain recombines TRBV30 with TRBJ1-6; 10 positions agree with TRBD1. Germline CDR1 is GTSNPN and CDR2 is SVGIG (reference sequence). With 3 bases clipped from V and 7 bases from J, the junction kept 15 bases outside the gene matches. The CDR3 spans 18 residues. The CDR3 region has the DNA TGTGCCTGGAGGCTTGCCCTAGGACAGGGGGAGAGAAATTCACCCCTCCACTTT. Its protein product is CAWRLALGQGERNSPLHF. The variable domain in full, completed from reference TRBV30 and TRBJ1-6, reads SQTIHQWPATLVQPVGSPLSLECTVEGTSNPNLYWYRQAAGRGLQLLFYSVGIGQISSEVPQNLSASRPQDRQFILSSKKLLLSDSGFYLCAWRLALGQGERNSPLHFGNGTRLTVT.

The chain couples TRBV4-3 to TRBJ2-3; 7 nucleotides agree with TRBD2. V lost 2 bases and J lost 5; bases outside the gene matches: 4. The CDR3 runs 14 residues. Germline CDR1 and CDR2: LGHNA and YSLEER. The CDR3 DNA sequence: TGCGCCAGCAGCCAACAAGCTAGCGGAGATACGCAGTATTTT. Amino acids: CASSQQASGDTQYF.

The chain carries TRBV10-2 and TRBJ1-3; 7 nucleotides agree with TRBD1. Germline values: CDR1 WSHSY, CDR2 SAAADI. Trimming cost V 4 bases and J 3 bases; bases outside gene matches: 9. This CDR3 spans 16 amino acids. CDR3 nucleotide sequence: TGCGCCAGCAGTGCACAGGGGTTCGGGGTTGGAAACACCATATATTTT. Encoded protein: CASSAQGFGVGNTIYF.

The rearrangement uses TRBV27 and TRBJ2-3, with 7 bases aligning to TRBD2. The germline V gene has CDR1 MNHEY and CDR2 SMNVEV (reference sequence). CDR3 size: 14 residues. The junction had 7 bases not matched to a gene; V was cut back by 5 bases and J by 5 bases. The CDR3 DNA is TGTGCCAGCAGTCCCAGGACTAGAGGAGATACGCAGTATTTT. Translating it yields CASSPRTRGDTQYF.

The chain joins TRBV2 to TRBJ2-7; D is unresolved. From germline, CDR1 is SNHLY and CDR2 FYNNEI. V was cut by 6 bases and J by 0 bases, with 15 bases left in between. The CDR3 spans 15 residues. The CDR3 is CASRSLRISSYEQYF. CDR3 DNA: TGTGCCAGCAGATCCCTCAGGATTAGCTCCTACGAGCAGTACTTC.

The V gene is TRBV5-8, the J gene TRBJ2-1; D possibly corresponds to TRBD2 (6 bases). V shed 4 bases and J shed 8 bases, with 16 bases lying between them. This CDR3 is built from 14 residues. Germline CDR1 reads SGHTS; CDR2 reads YDEGEE. This CDR3 reads CASSALLAYDEQFF. The CDR3 DNA is TGTGCCAGCAGCGCCTTGCTAGCGTACGATGAGCAGTTCTTC.

The chain carries TRBV9 and TRBJ1-2; D perhaps matches TRBD1 (5 bases). V dropped 0 bases and J dropped 5 bases, with 14 bases sitting between them. Germline V gene sequence: CDR1 SGDLS, CDR2 YYNGEE. This CDR3 is built from 15 residues. The CDR3 DNA is TGTGCCAGCAGCGTAGAAGGTGGGGGAGGATATGGCTACACCTTC. Its translation: CASSVEGGGGYGYTF.